These 19 T cell receptor beta chains came from one sample sequenced in a study of blood T cell dynamics during melanoma immunotherapy. Regarding time point: pre-treatment baseline. The assay was immunoSEQ multiplex PCR, and TCRdb's table has in-frame clones only and misses some. The table includes a few thousand clones, around 87% detected once. This specimen was blood, taken from a patient treated with checkpoint blockade. The receptors were gathered from a human donor with melanoma.

The CDR3 spells CASSLAAGDGTYEQYF. DNA of the CDR3: TGCGCCAGCAGCTTGGCGGCGGGTGACGGGACCTACGAGCAGTACTTC. The genes are TRBV5-1 and TRBJ2-7; a possible D gene is TRBD2 (5 bases). This CDR3 comprises 16 residues. V shed 0 bases and J shed 2 bases, with 15 bases lying between them. Looked up from germline, CDR1 is SGHRS and CDR2 is YFSETQ.

V gene TRBV30 combines with J gene TRBJ2-3; TRBD1 matches 7 bases. The CDR3 consists of 14 residues. Germline CDR1 is GTSNPN and CDR2 is SVGIG (reference sequence). V trimming: 3 bases; J trimming: 4 bases; junction bases outside the gene matches: 7. CDR3 loop: CAWSRTGSSDTQYF. DNA for the CDR3: TGTGCCTGGAGCCGGACAGGATCGTCAGATACGCAGTATTTT.

This chain joins TRBV19 and TRBJ2-1, with a tentative D call TRBD2 (6 bases). The germline V and J ends were trimmed by 7 bases and 0 bases, with 13 bases remaining between them. In germline, CDR1 is LNHDA, CDR2 SQIVND (reference sequence). This CDR3 has 15 amino acids. CDR3 bases: TGTGCCAGTACCTCGGGGGTAAGCTCCTACAATGAGCAGTTCTTC. Amino acids: CASTSGVSSYNEQFF. Variable domain in full (rest from reference TRBV19 and TRBJ2-1): DGGITQSPKYLFRKEGQNVTLSCEQNLNHDAMYWYRQDPGQGLRLIYYSQIVNDFQKGDIAEGYSVSREKKESFPLTVTSAQKNPTAFYLCASTSGVSSYNEQFFGPGTRLTVL.

The chain has TRBV19 and TRBJ2-5; D is perhaps TRBD1 (6 bases). The V gene's germline CDR1 is LNHDA and CDR2 SQIVND (reference sequence). This CDR3 has 15 amino acids. Deletions cut 3 bases from V and 2 bases from J, with 13 bases between. DNA for the CDR3: TGTGCCAGTAGTATTGTTCTTAGGGGGCAAGAGACCCAGTACTTC. Residues: CASSIVLRGQETQYF.

The rearrangement joins TRBV4-1 to TRBJ2-2, with 7 bases that match TRBD2. Germline CDR1 and CDR2: MGHRA and YSYEKL. CDR3 size: 17 residues. The V gene end was trimmed by 2 bases and the J gene end by 6 bases; junction bases not matched to a gene: 12. CDR3 DNA sequence: TGCGCCAGCAGCCAATTGGGGAGGGCAGGAGGGGCCGGGGAGCTGTTTTTT. Protein: CASSQLGRAGGAGELFF.

Only one count was recorded for this clone. The V gene is TRBV19, the J gene TRBJ2-1; D is tentatively TRBD1 or TRBD2 (5 bases each). Germline V gene data show CDR1 as LNHDA and CDR2 as SQIVND (reference sequence). The ends were cut back, 4 bases at V and 3 bases at J, with 13 bases in the middle. The CDR3 totals 15 residues. The DNA of the CDR3 is TGTGCCAGTAGTAGGAGGACATGGGGCTACAATGAGCAGTTCTTC. Amino acids: CASSRRTWGYNEQFF.

The rearrangement joins TRBV6-6 to TRBJ1-2; D gene unclear. Trimming stripped 0 bases from V and 3 bases from J, with 5 bases between. CDR1 is MNHNY, CDR2 SVGAGI, per germline (reference sequence). CDR3 size: 13 residues. The CDR3 DNA sequence: TGTGCCAGCAGTTACTCGGTCTACTATGGCTACACCTTC. This codes for CASSYSVYYGYTF.

V usage is TRBV28 and J usage is TRBJ2-7; a weak D match, TRBD1 (6 bases). V was clipped by 4 bases and J by 6 bases, with 10 bases between them. Germline CDR1 is MDHEN and CDR2 is SYDVKM. The CDR3 consists of 12 residues. DNA for the CDR3: TGTGCCAGCAGTTCAAACAGGGTCGAGCAGTACTTC. Its translation is CASSSNRVEQYF.

The chain uses TRBV7-3 and TRBJ2-3; D might be TRBD2 (6 bases). The length of the CDR3 is 15 residues. The germline V and J ends were trimmed by 8 bases and 0 bases, with 15 bases remaining between them. Germline loops: CDR1 SGHTA, CDR2 FQGTGA. CDR3 DNA sequence: TGTGCCAGCCCTAAAAACGGGAGTAGCACAGATACGCAGTATTTT. It translates to CASPKNGSSTDTQYF.

This clone appeared once. CDR3 loop: CASKVGDSTDTQYF. The CDR3 DNA sequence: TGTGCCAGCAAGGTGGGGGACAGCACAGATACGCAGTATTTT. V and J are TRBV9 and TRBJ2-3; the D gene could be TRBD1 or TRBD2 (5 bases each). Germline-derived CDR1 and CDR2 are SGDLS and YYNGEE. Trimming shortened V by 6 bases and J by 0 bases, and 11 bases separated the two germline ends. This CDR3 region has 14 residues.

V usage is TRBV30 and J usage is TRBJ2-1; no definite D call. Germline V gene data show CDR1 as GTSNPN and CDR2 as SVGIG (reference sequence). Trimming took off 0 bases at V and 7 bases at J, with 19 bases between the two ends. This CDR3 is built from 16 residues. In DNA, the CDR3 is TGTGCCTGGAGTGTACGAGGAATGTCCTGGTGGAATGAGCAGTTCTTC. This codes for CAWSVRGMSWWNEQFF.

The chain employs TRBV21-1 and TRBJ2-2; the D call TRBD2 from the table was never checked on the DNA. TRBV21-1 is a listed pseudogene. The CDR3 is 17 amino acids. The CDR3, as DNA: TGTGCCAGCAGCAAAGATCGAGCGGGAGGTGACACCGGGGAGCTGTTTTTT. Translating gives CASSKDRAGGDTGELFF.

V and J are TRBV19 and TRBJ2-1; perhaps TRBD2 as D (5 bases). This CDR3 region has 16 residues. The germline V and J ends were trimmed by 0 bases and 1 base, with 10 bases remaining between them. Germline lookup yields CDR1 LNHDA and CDR2 SQIVND (reference sequence). CDR3: CASSIDRADSYNEQFF. CDR3 in DNA: TGTGCCAGTAGTATAGACCGAGCGGATTCCTACAATGAGCAGTTCTTC.

This clone has just one count. The chain couples TRBV10-3 to TRBJ1-3; a possible D gene is TRBD1 (5 bases). Trimming removed 5 bases at V and 0 bases at J, with 8 bases between. The CDR3 loop spans 14 amino acids. The V gene's germline CDR1 is ENHRY and CDR2 SYGVKD. Here the CDR3 DNA reads TGTGCCATCAGTACGGGACCCTCTGGAAACACCATATATTTT. Amino acids: CAISTGPSGNTIYF.

This chain connects TRBV5-4 to TRBJ2-1; possible D gene TRBD1, 5 bases. Germline-derived CDR1 and CDR2 are SGHNT and YYREEE (reference sequence). The CDR3 spans 15 residues. V was cut by 3 bases and J by 5 bases, with 15 bases left in between. The CDR3 sequence is CASSSPTTANNEQFF. For the CDR3, the DNA is TGTGCCAGCAGCTCGCCCACGACAGCCAACAATGAGCAGTTCTTC.

The chain recombines TRBV9 with TRBJ2-5; 16 bases line up with TRBD2. CDR3 length equals 18 residues. The V gene end was trimmed by 0 bases and the J gene end by 2 bases; junction bases not matched to a gene: 4. Per germline, CDR1 SGDLS and CDR2 YYNGEE. CDR3 sequence (DNA): TGTGCCAGCAGCGTAGGGGGACTAGCGGGAGGGCTACAAGAGACCCAGTACTTC. Translation: CASSVGGLAGGLQETQYF.

J is TRBJ1-5 and V is TRBV4-2, with a tentative D call TRBD1 (5 bases). The CDR3 contains 15 residues. CDR1 and CDR2 (germline): LGHNA, YNFKEQ. V was pared by 0 bases and J by 4 bases, with 10 bases between. CDR3 residues: CASSQEWGPNQPQHF. CDR3 DNA: TGTGCCAGCAGCCAAGAGTGGGGACCGAATCAGCCCCAGCATTTT.

The V call is TRBV6-1, the J call TRBJ1-1, with D perhaps matching TRBD1 (5 bases). V gave up 1 base and J gave up 7 bases, with 16 bases separating them. The CDR3 length is 15 residues. Looked up from germline, CDR1 is MNHNS and CDR2 is SASEGT. The DNA for the CDR3 is TGTGCCAGCAGTGAAGTGGGGGTGGGGAAGGGTGAAGCTTTCTTT. This translates into CASSEVGVGKGEAFF.

This chain uses TRBV5-4 with TRBJ1-1; D remains ambiguous. Germline V lookup: CDR1 SGHNT, CDR2 YYREEE (reference sequence). Trimming pared 0 bases from V and 1 base from J, leaving 4 bases between. The CDR3 is 13 residues long. CDR3: CASSLERNTEAFF. The DNA for the CDR3 is TGTGCCAGCAGCTTGGAGAGGAACACTGAAGCTTTCTTT.